These 25 T cell receptor beta chains originate from one sample sequenced in a study of Ad26.COV2.S vaccination and SARS-CoV-2 variants. Assay used: immunoSEQ multiplex PCR; TCRdb lists only in-frame clones, some missing. Found here are fewer than 800,000 clones, roughly 90% of them singletons; the top ten hold approximately 1.5%. Treatment specified: around 19 received Ad26.COV2.S at low or high dose, single or two shots; a few received placebo; per-sample allocation not given. The samples date from day 63 after the first vaccine or placebo injection. This material consisted of peripheral blood, taken in a trial of Ad26.COV2.S vaccine versus placebo. Every receptor here comes from a person aged 18-65 years who received the Ad26.COV2.S COVID-19 vaccine or a placebo.

This chain joins TRBV4-3 and TRBJ2-3; TRBD1 aligns across 8 bases. CDR1 LGHNA and CDR2 YSLEER come from the germline V gene. The CDR3 is 15 residues long. V lost 0 bases to trimming and J lost 3 bases; unmatched junction nucleotides: 2. As DNA, the CDR3 is TGCGCCAGCAGCCAAGATCACAGGGGGACAGATACGCAGTATTTT. This sequence encodes CASSQDHRGTDTQYF.

The chain carries TRBV5-1 and TRBJ1-2, with D unresolved. Germline V gene lookup returns CDR1 SGHRS and CDR2 YFSETQ. With 3 bases removed from V and 0 bases from J, the gap between germline ends came to 12 bases. The CDR3 sequence is 15 residues long. CDR3 nucleotides: TGCGCCAGCAGCTCTTCAAGTTTTACTAACTATGGCTACACCTTC. It is translated as CASSSSSFTNYGYTF.

V is TRBV7-9 and J is TRBJ2-1; D might be TRBD2 (5 bases). With 5 bases removed from V and 7 bases from J, the gap between germline ends came to 12 bases. Germline V gene sequence: CDR1 SEHNR, CDR2 FQNEAQ (reference sequence). The CDR3 runs to 13 residues. Written as DNA, the CDR3 is TGTGCCAGCAGCCCAGGTGGGAGTAATGAGCAGTTCTTC. Translating it yields CASSPGGSNEQFF.

The chain is built from TRBV18 and TRBJ1-6, with TRBD1 identical over 10 bases. The junction had 4 bases not matched to a gene; V was cut back by 5 bases and J by 9 bases. The V gene's germline CDR1 is KGHSH and CDR2 LQKENI. This CDR3 comprises 14 residues. This CDR3 reads CASSSRDRGSPLHF. The CDR3 coding sequence is TGTGCCAGCTCATCGCGGGACAGGGGTTCACCCCTCCACTTT.

This chain links TRBV9 with TRBJ1-2; D gene ambiguous. The V gene lost 0 bases and the J gene lost 8 bases, with 17 bases spanning the gap. The CDR3 length is 15 residues. The germline V gene has CDR1 SGDLS and CDR2 YYNGEE. In nucleotides, the CDR3 is TGTGCCAGCAGCGTAGGTGAGGGCCCCTCTCGGGGCTACACCTTC. This gives the protein CASSVGEGPSRGYTF.

This clone showed up just a few times. CDR3 region: CASSYSRGQGARGYTF. The CDR3 region has the DNA TGTGCCAGCAGTTACTCGAGGGGACAGGGGGCGCGAGGCTACACCTTC. The chain couples TRBV6-5 to TRBJ1-2; 12 bases are shared with TRBD1. Germline CDR1 is MNHEY and CDR2 is SVGAGI. The CDR3 sequence is 16 residues long. V trimming: 0 bases; J trimming: 8 bases; junction bases outside the gene matches: 7.

The chain is built from TRBV18 and TRBJ2-2; 7 nucleotides agree with TRBD2. After removal of 4 bases from V and 0 bases from J, the junction contained 2 bases not matched to a gene. The CDR3 contains 15 residues. Germline V lookup: CDR1 KGHSH, CDR2 LQKENI. The CDR3 reads CASSQGGTNTGELFF. The CDR3 DNA reads as TGTGCCAGCTCACAGGGAGGGACGAACACCGGGGAGCTGTTTTTT.

The chain carries TRBV19 and TRBJ1-3; D is possibly TRBD1 (6 bases). Germline V gives CDR1 LNHDA, CDR2 SQIVND (reference sequence). This CDR3 is 17 amino acids long. The V gene lost 5 bases and the J gene lost 2 bases, with 19 bases spanning the gap. Here the CDR3 reads CASSGGLGLSTGNTIYF. The DNA of the CDR3 is TGTGCCAGTAGTGGGGGCCTCGGCCTATCCACTGGAAACACCATATATTTT.

The genes are TRBV25-1 and TRBJ2-5, with 13 positions matching TRBD2. The CDR3 totals 17 residues. The germline gives CDR1 MGHDK, CDR2 SYGVNS. V lost 3 bases and J lost 5; bases outside the gene matches: 9. The CDR3 nucleotides are TGTGCCAGCAGTGAGACTAGCGGGGGGCTAGGTAGGGAGACCCAGTACTTC. Translation gives CASSETSGGLGRETQYF.

This clone appeared a single time. The chain has TRBV6-4 and TRBJ2-6, with TRBD1 matching over 7 bases. The CDR3 has 16 amino acids. J was trimmed by 0 bases and V by 5 bases; bases with no gene match: 4. Germline V lookup: CDR1 MRHNA, CDR2 SNTAGT. CDR3 nucleotides: TGTGCCAGCAGTCACAGGGGAACCTCTGGGGCCAACGTCCTGACTTTC. Its translation is CASSHRGTSGANVLTF.

This clone has more than one count but fewer than ten. The CDR3 DNA sequence: TGTGCCAGTAGTATCAGACTAGGCGTGGTGGGCAATGAGCAGTTCTTC. Encoded protein: CASSIRLGVVGNEQFF. This chain uses TRBV19 with TRBJ2-1, with D possibly TRBD2 on 6 matching bases. The CDR3 runs to 16 residues. Germline V gene lookup returns CDR1 LNHDA and CDR2 SQIVND (reference sequence). V lost 3 bases and J 6 bases, leaving 18 bases between the germline ends.

The chain recombines TRBV3-1 (or the pseudogene TRBV3-2) with TRBJ1-2; D might be TRBD1 (5 bases). V was clipped by 8 bases and J by 4 bases, with 20 bases between them. CDR3 length: 15 amino acids. Per the germline V gene, CDR1 is LGHDT and CDR2 is YNNKEL (reference sequence). This CDR3 is CASAQWGGKGYGYTF. The CDR3 DNA is TGTGCCAGCGCCCAATGGGGGGGAAAGGGCTATGGCTACACCTTC.

V usage is TRBV5-1 and J usage is TRBJ2-1; 13 nucleotides line up with TRBD2. Germline V gene data show CDR1 as SGHRS and CDR2 as YFSETQ. The length of the CDR3 is 16 residues. The ends lost 4 bases at V and 7 bases at J; junction bases unmatched: 8. The CDR3 DNA reads TGCGCCAGCAGCCCCCCGGGACTAGCGGGGTCTAATGAGCAGTTCTTC. Translating it yields CASSPPGLAGSNEQFF.

The rearrangement joins TRBV24-1 to TRBJ1-5, with 10 bases identical to TRBD1. Germline CDR1 reads KGHDR; CDR2 reads SFDVKD. V dropped 2 bases and J dropped 5; count of bases not matched to a gene: 2. The CDR3 has 15 residues. As DNA, the CDR3 is TGTGCCACCAGTGATTCCGGGACAGGGGATCAGCCCCAGCATTTT. Its protein product is CATSDSGTGDQPQHF.

CDR3 sequence reads: CASTETDTQYF. In DNA form, the CDR3 reads TGTGCCAGCACTGAGACAGATACGCAGTATTTT. The chain is built from TRBV12-3 or TRBV12-4 and TRBJ2-3; D call uncertain. The CDR3 runs to 11 residues. The germline V and J ends were trimmed by 7 bases and 3 bases, with 5 bases remaining between them.

The rearrangement links TRBV6-5 to TRBJ2-7; TRBD1 matches 8 bases. The ends lost 6 bases at V and 1 base at J; junction bases unmatched: 8. The germline V gene encodes CDR1 MNHEY and CDR2 SVGAGI. The CDR3 loop spans 15 amino acids. In nucleotides, the CDR3 is TGTGCCAGCAGAGTAGGGACAGGAATATCCTACGAGCAGTACTTC. This encodes CASRVGTGISYEQYF.

This clone was picked up one time. The sample contains more than one DNA sequence encoding this CDR3. The gene calls are TRBV6-5 and TRBJ2-7, with D perhaps matching TRBD2 (6 bases). Looked up from germline, CDR1 is MNHEY and CDR2 is SVGAGI. The CDR3 runs to 13 residues. The germline V and J ends were trimmed by 8 bases and 2 bases, with 13 bases remaining between them. The CDR3 loop is CASSPGLTYEQYF. The CDR3 nucleotides are TGTGCCAGCTCCCCGGGACTTACCTACGAGCAGTACTTC.

This clone was counted a few times. The V and J genes are TRBV5-6 and TRBJ1-2; D not resolved. The V end lost 1 base, the J end lost 4 bases, and 11 bases lay between the germline ends. The CDR3 runs to 14 residues. The V gene's germline CDR1 is SGHDT and CDR2 YYEEEE. This CDR3 reads CASSLLQMSYGYTF. The CDR3 bases are TGTGCCAGCAGCTTGTTACAAATGAGCTATGGCTACACCTTC. The whole variable domain, filled in from reference TRBV5-6 and TRBJ1-2, reads DAGVTQSPTHLIKTRGQQVTLRCSPKSGHDTVSWYQQALGQGPQFIFQYYEEEERQRGNFPDRFSGHQFPNYSSELNVNALLLGDSALYLCASSLLQMSYGYTFGSGTRLTVV.

The chain joins TRBV7-9 to TRBJ1-1; possibly TRBD1 for D (5 bases). CDR1 and CDR2 (germline): SEHNR, FQNEAQ (reference sequence). This CDR3 spans 15 amino acids. V dropped 4 bases and J dropped 1 base, with 13 bases sitting between them. In DNA form, the CDR3 reads TGTGCCAGCAGCTCCCCGGGGACGGGGAACACTGAAGCTTTCTTT. Amino acid sequence: CASSSPGTGNTEAFF.

This chain links TRBV27 with TRBJ1-5; 11 bases align to TRBD1. Germline-derived CDR1 and CDR2 are MNHEY and SMNVEV (reference sequence). J lost 4 bases, V lost 5 bases, and 16 bases had no gene match. This CDR3 has 19 amino acids. For the CDR3, the DNA is TGTGCCAGCAGTCCGCGCGGAACCGGGACAGGGGGTGGAAATCAGCCCCAGCATTTT. Translation gives CASSPRGTGTGGGNQPQHF.

The genes are TRBV10-3 and TRBJ1-3; 11 bases fit TRBD1. V shed 5 bases and J 4 bases; nucleotides not matched to a gene: 4. The CDR3 length is 15 residues. Germline values: CDR1 ENHRY, CDR2 SYGVKD. This CDR3 is CAISYGQGAGNTIYF. The DNA for the CDR3 is TGTGCCATCAGTTACGGACAGGGGGCGGGAAACACCATATATTTT.

The V and J genes are TRBV4-2 and TRBJ2-1, with D possibly matching TRBD2 (5 bases). This CDR3 spans 13 amino acids. The V end lost 3 bases, the J end lost 7 bases, and 10 bases lay between the germline ends. Germline V gene lookup returns CDR1 LGHNA and CDR2 YNFKEQ. CDR3 coding DNA: TGTGCCAGCAGCCAGATGCGAGGGAATGAGCAGTTCTTC. Amino acids: CASSQMRGNEQFF.

The genes are TRBV5-8 and TRBJ2-5; TRBD2 is a possible D gene (6 bases). The CDR3 loop spans 16 amino acids. V was trimmed by 0 bases and J by 1 base, leaving 13 bases between them. Per the germline V gene, CDR1 is SGHTS and CDR2 is YDEGEE. CDR3 amino acids: CASSLARREFQETQYF. The CDR3 DNA reads as TGTGCCAGCAGCTTGGCAAGGAGGGAGTTCCAAGAGACCCAGTACTTC.

The rearrangement joins TRBV19 to TRBJ1-5; 10 nucleotides line up with TRBD1. V lost 4 bases and J lost 3; bases outside the gene matches: 9. Per germline, CDR1 LNHDA and CDR2 SQIVND (reference sequence). This CDR3 has 17 residues. CDR3 in amino acids: CASSKGQGGTTNQPQHF. CDR3 DNA sequence: TGTGCCAGTAGTAAAGGACAGGGGGGTACGACCAATCAGCCCCAGCATTTT.

V gene TRBV11-2 combines with J gene TRBJ1-2; D unresolved. Germline V CDR1 and CDR2: SGHAT, FQNNGV. The CDR3 is 15 amino acids. V lost 7 bases to trimming and J lost 3 bases, with 18 bases between them. The DNA for the CDR3 is TGTGCCAGCAACCAGCAAGCGGGGATCGACTATGGCTACACCTTC. Its translation: CASNQQAGIDYGYTF.